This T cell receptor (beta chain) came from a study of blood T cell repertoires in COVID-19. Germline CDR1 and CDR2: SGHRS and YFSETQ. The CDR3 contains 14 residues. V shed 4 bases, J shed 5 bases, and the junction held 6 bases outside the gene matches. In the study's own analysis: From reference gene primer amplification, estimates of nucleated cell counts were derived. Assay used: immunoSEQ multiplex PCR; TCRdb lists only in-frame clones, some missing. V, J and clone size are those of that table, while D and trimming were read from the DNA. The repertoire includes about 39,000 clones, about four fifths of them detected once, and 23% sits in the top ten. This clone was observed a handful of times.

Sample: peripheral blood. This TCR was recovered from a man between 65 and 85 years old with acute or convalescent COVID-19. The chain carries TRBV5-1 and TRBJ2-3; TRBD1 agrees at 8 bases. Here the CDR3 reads CASSPQDRGDTQYF. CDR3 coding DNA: TGCGCCAGCAGCCCACAAGACAGGGGAGATACGCAGTATTTT.